These T cell receptor beta chains were read from a single sample in a study of cytomegalovirus exposure and HLA in healthy donors. TCRdb's table, derived via immunoSEQ multiplex PCR, lists solely in-frame clones and lacks some. The sample has some 150,000 clones; 80% to 85% are singletons. The sequencing input was PBMCs. These receptors were taken from a woman in her fifties or sixties in good health and CMV-seropositive. CDR3s include the opening cysteine and the closing phenylalanine or tryptophan. Fields, in order: clone size, D gene, J gene, CDR3 length, V gene, CDR3 protein, CDR3 DNA. A D gene is named only where the DNA matches it firmly. The size of a clone is reported for some rows only, either as once, few or many, or as a class for expanded clones.

>NA|NA|TRBJ1-2|15|TRBV4-1
CASSQLTVANYGYTF
TGCGCCAGCAGCCAACTTACAGTAGCTAACTATGGCTACACCTTC
>NA|TRBD1|TRBJ2-2|15|TRBV19
CASSADRVGTGELFF
TGTGCCAGTAGTGCGGACAGGGTCGGCACCGGGGAGCTGTTTTTT
>NA|NA|TRBJ1-1|14|TRBV9
CASSVGDSGSEAFF
TGTGCCAGCAGCGTAGGGGATTCAGGGTCCGAAGCTTTCTTT
>once|TRBD1|TRBJ1-2|14|TRBV9
CASKRTGGVYGYTF
TGTGCCAGCAAGAGGACAGGGGGAGTCTATGGCTACACCTTC
>NA|TRBD1|TRBJ2-1|15|TRBV15
CATSSQGPGGDEQFF
TGTGCCACCAGCAGTCAGGGGCCAGGGGGCGATGAGCAGTTCTTC
>NA|NA|TRBJ1-1|13|TRBV29-1
CSGRRRSSTEAFF
TGCAGCGGCCGGAGACGGTCCAGCACTGAAGCTTTCTTT
>NA|TRBD2|TRBJ2-2|15|TRBV2
CASMTSAGEAGELFF
TGTGCCAGCATGACGTCAGCGGGGGAAGCCGGGGAGCTGTTTTTT
>NA|NA|TRBJ1-5|14|TRBV30
CAWSVAGRNQPQHF
TGTGCCTGGAGTGTAGCGGGGCGCAATCAGCCCCAGCATTTT
>NA|NA|TRBJ1-5|13|TRBV15
CATSKVGGRPQHF
TGTGCCACCAGCAAGGTAGGTGGGAGGCCCCAGCATTTT
>NA|TRBD2|TRBJ2-1|15|TRBV10-2
CASSGTSAEYNEQFF
TGCGCCAGCAGTGGGACTAGCGCAGAATACAATGAGCAGTTCTTC
>NA|TRBD1|TRBJ2-1|15|TRBV2
CASSIPGQGTHEQFF
TGTGCCAGCAGTATCCCGGGACAGGGTACCCATGAGCAGTTCTTC
>once|NA|TRBJ2-7|14|TRBV11-1
CASSSYSRAYEQYF
TGTGCCAGCAGCTCGTATTCGAGGGCCTACGAGCAGTACTTC
>NA|NA|TRBJ2-2|12|TRBV10-3
CAIRVEAGELFF
TGTGCCATCAGAGTAGAAGCCGGGGAGCTGTTTTTT